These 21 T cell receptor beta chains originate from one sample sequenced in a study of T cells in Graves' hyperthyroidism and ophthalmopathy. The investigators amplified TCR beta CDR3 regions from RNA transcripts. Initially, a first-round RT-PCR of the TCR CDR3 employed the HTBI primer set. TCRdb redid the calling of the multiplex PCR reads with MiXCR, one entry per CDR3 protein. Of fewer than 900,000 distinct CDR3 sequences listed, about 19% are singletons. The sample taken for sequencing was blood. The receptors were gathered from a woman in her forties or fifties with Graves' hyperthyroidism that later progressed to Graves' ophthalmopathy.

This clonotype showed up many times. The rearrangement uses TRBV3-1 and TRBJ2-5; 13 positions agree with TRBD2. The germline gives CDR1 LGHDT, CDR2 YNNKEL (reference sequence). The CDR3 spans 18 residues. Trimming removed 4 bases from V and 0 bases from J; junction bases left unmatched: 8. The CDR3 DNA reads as TGTGCCAGCAGCCTAGGACTAGCGGGGGCCGAAGACCAAGAGACCCAGTACTTC. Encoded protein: CASSLGLAGAEDQETQYF.

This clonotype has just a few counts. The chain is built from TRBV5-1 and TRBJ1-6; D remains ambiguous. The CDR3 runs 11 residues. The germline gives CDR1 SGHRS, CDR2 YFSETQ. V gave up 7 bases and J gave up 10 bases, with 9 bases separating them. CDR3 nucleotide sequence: TGCGCCAGCGGAGAAAAATCACCCCTCCACTTT. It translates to CASGEKSPLHF.

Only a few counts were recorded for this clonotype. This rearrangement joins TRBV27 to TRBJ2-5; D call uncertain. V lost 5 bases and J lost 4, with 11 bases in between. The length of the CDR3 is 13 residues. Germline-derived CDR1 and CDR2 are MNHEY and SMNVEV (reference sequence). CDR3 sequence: CASSIRRGETQYF. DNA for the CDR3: TGTGCCAGCAGTATAAGGCGAGGAGAGACCCAGTACTTC.

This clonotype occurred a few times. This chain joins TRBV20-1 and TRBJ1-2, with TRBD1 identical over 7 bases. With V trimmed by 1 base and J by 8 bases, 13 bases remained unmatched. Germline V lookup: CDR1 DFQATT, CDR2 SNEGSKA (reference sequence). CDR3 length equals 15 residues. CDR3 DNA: TGCAGTGCTAGAGTCCAGGGGGACCCCTCACGGGGCTACACCTTC. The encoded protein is CSARVQGDPSRGYTF.

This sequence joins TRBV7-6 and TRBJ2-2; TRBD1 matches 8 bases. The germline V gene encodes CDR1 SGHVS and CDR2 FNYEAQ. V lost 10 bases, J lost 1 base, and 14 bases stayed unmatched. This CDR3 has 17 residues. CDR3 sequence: CATSDFTGTGNTGELFF. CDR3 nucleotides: TGTGCCACCAGTGACTTTACCGGGACAGGGAACACCGGGGAGCTGTTTTTT.

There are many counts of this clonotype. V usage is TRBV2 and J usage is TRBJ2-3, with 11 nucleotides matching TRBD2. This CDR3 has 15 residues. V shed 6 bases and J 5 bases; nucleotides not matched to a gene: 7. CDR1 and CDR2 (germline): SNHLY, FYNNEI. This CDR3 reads CASSGTSGPGDTQYF. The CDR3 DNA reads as TGTGCCAGCAGCGGGACTAGCGGACCTGGAGATACGCAGTATTTT. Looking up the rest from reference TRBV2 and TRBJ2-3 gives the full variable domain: EPEVTQTPSHQVTQMGQEVILRCVPISNHLYFYWYRQILGQKVEFLVSFYNNEISEKSEIFDDQFSVERPDGSNFTLKIRSTKLEDSAMYFCASSGTSGPGDTQYFGPGTRLTVL.

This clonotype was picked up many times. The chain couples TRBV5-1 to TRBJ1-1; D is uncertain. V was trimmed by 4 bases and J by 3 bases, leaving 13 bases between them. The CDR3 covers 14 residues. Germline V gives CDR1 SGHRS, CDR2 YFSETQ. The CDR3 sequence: CASSTPGQDTEAFF. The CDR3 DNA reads TGCGCCAGCAGCACACCTGGGCAGGACACTGAAGCTTTCTTT.

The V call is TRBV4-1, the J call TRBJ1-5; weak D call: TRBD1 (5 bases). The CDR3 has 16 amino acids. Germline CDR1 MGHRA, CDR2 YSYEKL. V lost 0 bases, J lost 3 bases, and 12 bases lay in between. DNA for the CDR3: TGCGCCAGCAGCCAAGATACAGGTCAGCACAATCAGCCCCAGCATTTT. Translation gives CASSQDTGQHNQPQHF.

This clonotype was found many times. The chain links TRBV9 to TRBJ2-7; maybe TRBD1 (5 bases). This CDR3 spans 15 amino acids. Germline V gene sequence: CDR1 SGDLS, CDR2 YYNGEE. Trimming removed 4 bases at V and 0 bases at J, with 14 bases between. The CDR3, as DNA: TGTGCCAGCAGCCCAAGTTCAGGGTTCTCCTACGAGCAGTACTTC. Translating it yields CASSPSSGFSYEQYF.

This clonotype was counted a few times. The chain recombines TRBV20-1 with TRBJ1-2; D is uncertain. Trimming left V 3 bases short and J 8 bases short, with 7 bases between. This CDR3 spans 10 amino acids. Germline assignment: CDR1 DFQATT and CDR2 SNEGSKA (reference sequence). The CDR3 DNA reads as TGCAGTGCTAGTGATTACGGCTACACCTTC. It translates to CSASDYGYTF.

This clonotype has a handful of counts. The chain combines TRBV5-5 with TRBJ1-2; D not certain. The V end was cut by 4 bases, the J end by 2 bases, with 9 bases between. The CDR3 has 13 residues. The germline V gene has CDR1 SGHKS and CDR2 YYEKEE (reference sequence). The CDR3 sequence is CASSPELNYGYTF. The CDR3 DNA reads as TGTGCCAGCAGCCCCGAGTTAAACTATGGCTACACCTTC.

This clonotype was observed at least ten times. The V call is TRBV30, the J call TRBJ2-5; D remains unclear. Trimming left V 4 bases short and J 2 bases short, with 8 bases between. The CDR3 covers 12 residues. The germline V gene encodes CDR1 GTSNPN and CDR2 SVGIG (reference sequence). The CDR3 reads CAWMRLQETQYF. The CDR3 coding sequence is TGTGCCTGGATGAGACTTCAAGAGACCCAGTACTTC.

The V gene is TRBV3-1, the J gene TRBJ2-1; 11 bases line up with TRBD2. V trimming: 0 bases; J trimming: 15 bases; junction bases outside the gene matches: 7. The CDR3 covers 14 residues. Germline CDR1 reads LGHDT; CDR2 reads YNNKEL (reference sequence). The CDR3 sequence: CASSQEMLAGGLFF. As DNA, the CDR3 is TGTGCCAGCAGCCAAGAGATGTTAGCGGGGGGGCTGTTCTTC.

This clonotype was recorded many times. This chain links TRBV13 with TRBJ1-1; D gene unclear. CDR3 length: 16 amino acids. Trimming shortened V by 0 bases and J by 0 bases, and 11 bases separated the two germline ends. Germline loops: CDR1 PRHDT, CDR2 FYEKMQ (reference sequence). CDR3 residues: CASSLGTGTLNTEAFF. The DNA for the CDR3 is TGTGCCAGCAGCTTAGGGACGGGAACTTTGAACACTGAAGCTTTCTTT.

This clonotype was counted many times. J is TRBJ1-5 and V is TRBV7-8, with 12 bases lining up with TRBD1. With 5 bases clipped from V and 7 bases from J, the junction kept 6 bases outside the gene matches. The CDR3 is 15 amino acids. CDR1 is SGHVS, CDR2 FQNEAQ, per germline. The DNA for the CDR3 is TGTGCCAGCAGCCGGGACAGGGGGCTGCGGCAGCCCCAGCATTTT. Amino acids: CASSRDRGLRQPQHF.

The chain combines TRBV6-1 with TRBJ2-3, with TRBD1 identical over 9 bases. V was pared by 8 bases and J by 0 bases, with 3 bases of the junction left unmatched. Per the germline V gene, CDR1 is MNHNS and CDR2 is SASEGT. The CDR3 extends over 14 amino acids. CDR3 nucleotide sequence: TGTGCCAGCCTACAGGGGGCTAGCACAGATACGCAGTATTTT. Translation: CASLQGASTDTQYF.

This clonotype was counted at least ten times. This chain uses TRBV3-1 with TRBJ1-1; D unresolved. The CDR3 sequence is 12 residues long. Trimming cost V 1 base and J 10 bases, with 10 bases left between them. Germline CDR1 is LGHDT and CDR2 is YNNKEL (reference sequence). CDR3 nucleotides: TGTGCCAGCAGCCAAGGCGAATGGCGAGCTTTCTTT. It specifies CASSQGEWRAFF.

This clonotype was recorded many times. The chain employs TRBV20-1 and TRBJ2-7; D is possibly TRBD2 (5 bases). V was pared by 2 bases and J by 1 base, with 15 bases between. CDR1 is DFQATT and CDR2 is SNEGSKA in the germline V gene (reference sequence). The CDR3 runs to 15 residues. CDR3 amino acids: CSARTGPSRSYEQYF. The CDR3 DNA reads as TGCAGTGCTAGAACTGGCCCTAGCCGATCCTACGAGCAGTACTTC.

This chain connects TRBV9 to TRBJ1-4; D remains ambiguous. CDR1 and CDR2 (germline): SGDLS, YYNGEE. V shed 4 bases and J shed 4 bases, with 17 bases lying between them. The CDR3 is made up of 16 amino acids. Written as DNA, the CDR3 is TGTGCCAGCAGCCCATCATGGGGTGGAGGTAATGAAAAACTGTTTTTT. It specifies CASSPSWGGGNEKLFF.

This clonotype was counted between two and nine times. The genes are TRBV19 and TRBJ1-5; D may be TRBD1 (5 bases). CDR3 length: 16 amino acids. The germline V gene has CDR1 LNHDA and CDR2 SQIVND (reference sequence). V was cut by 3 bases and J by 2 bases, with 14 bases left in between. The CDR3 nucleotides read TGTGCCAGTAGTATTTTCGGGGGTTACGGCAATCAGCCCCAGCATTTT. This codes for CASSIFGGYGNQPQHF.

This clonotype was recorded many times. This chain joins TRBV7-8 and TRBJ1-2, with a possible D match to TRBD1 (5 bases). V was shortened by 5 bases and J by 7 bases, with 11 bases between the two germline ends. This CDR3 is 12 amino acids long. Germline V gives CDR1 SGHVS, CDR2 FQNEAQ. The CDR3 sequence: CASSRGQAGYTF. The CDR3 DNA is TGTGCCAGCAGCCGGGGCCAGGCTGGCTACACCTTC.